The 23 T cell receptor beta chains in this list originate from one sample, sequenced in a study of radiotherapy plus CTLA-4 blockade in lung cancer. Sequenced by immunoSEQ multiplex PCR; TCRdb stores in-frame clones only, minus some. The sample carries about 39,000 clones, 75% to 85% recorded once. The sample in question was peripheral blood, obtained from a patient treated with radiotherapy plus ipilimumab. These TCRs come from a human donor with non-small cell lung cancer that progressed on radiotherapy plus ipilimumab.

V is TRBV21-1 and J is TRBJ1-5. TRBV21-1 corresponds to a pseudogene. The length of the CDR3 is 17 residues. CDR3 nucleotide sequence: TGTGCCAGCAGCCTACGGACGGGAGACGATAGCAATCAGCCCCAGCATTTT. This encodes CASSLRTGDDSNQPQHF.

This clone was seen a handful of times. This rearrangement joins TRBV4-3 to TRBJ1-3; 9 positions match TRBD1. Germline V lookup: CDR1 LGHNA, CDR2 YSLEER. V trimming: 0 bases; J trimming: 8 bases; junction bases outside the gene matches: 5. The CDR3 has 15 residues. The CDR3: CASSQDLGQGDTIYF. The CDR3 DNA reads as TGCGCCAGCAGCCAAGACCTGGGACAGGGTGACACCATATATTTT.

This clone has more than one count but fewer than ten. The V and J genes are TRBV7-3 and TRBJ2-2; D may be TRBD1 (7 bases). Trimming cost V 2 bases and J 1 base, with 11 bases left between them. The germline CDR1 and CDR2 sequences are SGHTA and FQGTGA. The CDR3 loop spans 16 amino acids. The CDR3 bases are TGTGCCAGCAGCTTATTCCAGGGGGGGAACACCGGGGAGCTGTTTTTT. It yields the protein CASSLFQGGNTGELFF.

The chain carries TRBV15 and TRBJ2-3; possible D gene TRBD2, 6 bases. The V gene's germline CDR1 is LNHNV and CDR2 YYDKDF (reference sequence). The V end lost 0 bases, the J end lost 4 bases, and 8 bases lay between the germline ends. The CDR3 totals 14 residues. DNA for the CDR3: TGTGCCACCAGCAGAGAGCCGGGGGCAGATACGCAGTATTTT. Encoded protein: CATSREPGADTQYF.

The chain recombines TRBV7-2 with TRBJ2-7, with 7 bases identical to TRBD1. CDR3 size: 14 residues. V dropped 3 bases and J dropped 1; count of bases not matched to a gene: 3. Germline values: CDR1 SGHTA, CDR2 FQGNSA. The CDR3, as DNA: TGTGCCAGCAGCTTGGACAGGTCTTCCTACGAGCAGTACTTC. Translated, it gives CASSLDRSSYEQYF.

The gene calls are TRBV18 and TRBJ1-6; 8 nucleotides line up with TRBD1. The V gene's germline CDR1 is KGHSH and CDR2 LQKENI. Unmatched junction bases numbered 7, after V lost 1 base and J lost 11 bases. There are 15 residues in the CDR3. The CDR3 spells CASSPRTGTEAPLHF. DNA for the CDR3: TGTGCCAGCTCACCACGGACAGGGACGGAAGCACCCCTCCACTTT.

This clone is a singleton in its sample. The chain carries TRBV10-2 and TRBJ2-5; maybe TRBD2 (6 bases). The V gene's germline CDR1 is WSHSY and CDR2 SAAADI. The CDR3 is 10 amino acids. V was clipped by 10 bases and J by 5 bases, with 8 bases between them. The CDR3 region is CATGEETQYF. The CDR3 nucleotides read TGCGCCACGGGGGAGGAGACCCAGTACTTC.

This chain joins TRBV7-2 and TRBJ2-4; perhaps TRBD2 as D (6 bases). Germline V gene sequence: CDR1 SGHTA, CDR2 FQGNSA. The CDR3 is 14 amino acids. The V and J ends lost 5 bases and 8 bases respectively, with 16 bases between them. CDR3: CASSARRGADIQYF. CDR3 in DNA: TGTGCCAGCAGCGCGCGGAGGGGTGCGGACATTCAGTACTTC.

The V and J genes are TRBV27 and TRBJ1-3; D might be TRBD1 (6 bases). Per the germline V gene, CDR1 is MNHEY and CDR2 is SMNVEV (reference sequence). The CDR3 covers 17 residues. V was trimmed by 5 bases and J by 1 base, leaving 18 bases between them. CDR3 residues: CASSRSGQLISGNTIYF. The CDR3 bases are TGTGCCAGCAGTCGGTCGGGACAACTCATATCTGGAAACACCATATATTTT.

This clone was observed once. The J gene is TRBJ2-2, the V gene TRBV4-2; D might be TRBD2 (6 bases). There are 16 residues in the CDR3. Germline loops: CDR1 LGHNA, CDR2 YNFKEQ. Trimming pared 0 bases from V and 7 bases from J, leaving 15 bases between. This chain's CDR3 is CASSQDRRLGGGELFF. The CDR3 DNA reads as TGTGCCAGCAGCCAAGATCGGCGACTAGGAGGCGGGGAGCTGTTTTTT.

In its sample, this clone was seen a few times. The gene calls are TRBV29-1 and TRBJ1-2; tentative D call: TRBD1 (6 bases). The CDR3 is made up of 12 amino acids. V lost 7 bases and J lost 7, with 16 bases in between. Germline CDR1 is SQVTM and CDR2 is ANQGSEA. CDR3 in amino acids: CSAGSGGLGYTF. DNA for the CDR3: TGCAGCGCCGGCTCGGGGGGGCTTGGCTACACCTTC.

The CDR3 nucleotides are TGCGCCAGCAGGGGAACGGGGAACCAAGAGACCCAGTACTTC. It encodes CASRGTGNQETQYF. The genes are TRBV5-1 and TRBJ2-5; possibly TRBD2 for D (5 bases). The V end lost 5 bases, the J end lost 0 bases, and 11 bases lay between the germline ends. The CDR3 contains 14 residues. The germline CDR1 and CDR2 sequences are SGHRS and YFSETQ.

This chain uses TRBV10-3 with TRBJ2-3; D may be TRBD1 (6 bases). Germline V CDR1 and CDR2: ENHRY, SYGVKD. Trimming cost V 11 bases and J 4 bases, with 10 bases left between them. The CDR3 is made up of 11 amino acids. The chain's CDR3 is CAVYRADTQYF. CDR3 DNA: TGTGCCGTCTACAGGGCAGATACGCAGTATTTT.

The J gene is TRBJ2-3, the V gene TRBV4-3; 10 bases line up with TRBD2. V was clipped by 3 bases and J by 6 bases; unmatched bases: 9. Germline CDR1 is LGHNA and CDR2 is YSLEER. The CDR3 consists of 16 residues. The CDR3 DNA reads as TGCGCCAGCAGCCATGATGCTAGCGGGGGCGACGATACGCAGTATTTT. This sequence encodes CASSHDASGGDDTQYF.

This clone turned up a few times. The CDR3 loop is CASAGQVNEKLFF. The CDR3 DNA reads TGTGCCAGCGCGGGACAGGTGAATGAAAAACTGTTTTTT. V usage is TRBV6-5 and J usage is TRBJ1-4; 8 bases align to TRBD1. The V and J ends lost 8 bases and 5 bases, in that order; junction bases with no gene match: 4. There are 13 residues in the CDR3. CDR1 MNHEY and CDR2 SVGAGI come from the germline V gene.

The chain couples TRBV7-3 to TRBJ2-2; 9 bases are shared with TRBD2. V lost 2 bases and J lost 3; bases outside the gene matches: 10. CDR3 length: 18 residues. Looked up from germline, CDR1 is SGHTA and CDR2 is FQGTGA. The CDR3 loop is CASSLGGLAGRYTGELFF. Here the CDR3 DNA reads TGTGCCAGCAGCTTAGGGGGGCTAGCGGGGAGATACACCGGGGAGCTGTTTTTT.

The J gene is TRBJ2-1, the V gene TRBV5-1; possible D gene TRBD2, 6 bases. The V end was cut by 3 bases, the J end by 4 bases, with 14 bases between. The CDR3 is 15 amino acids. The V gene's germline CDR1 is SGHRS and CDR2 YFSETQ. The CDR3 bases are TGCGCCAGCAGCTCTGGAGGGGTGGGGTACAATGAGCAGTTCTTC. Protein product: CASSSGGVGYNEQFF.

The chain has TRBV5-1 and TRBJ2-3, with D possibly TRBD2 on 7 matching bases. Trimming removed 2 bases from V and 3 bases from J, with 13 bases in between. The CDR3 runs 15 residues. Germline CDR1 reads SGHRS; CDR2 reads YFSETQ. For the CDR3, the DNA is TGCGCCAGCAGCTTAGGGGGGGCCGGAACAGATACGCAGTATTTT. Amino acid sequence: CASSLGGAGTDTQYF. The whole variable domain, filled in from reference TRBV5-1 and TRBJ2-3, reads KAGVTQTPRYLIKTRGQQVTLSCSPISGHRSVSWYQQTPGQGLQFLFEYFSETQRNKGNFPGRFSGRQFSNSRSEMNVSTLELGDSALYLCASSLGGAGTDTQYFGPGTRLTVL.

V and J are TRBV4-1 and TRBJ1-2, with 7 bases fitting TRBD1. The CDR3 length is 15 residues. The junction had 6 bases not matched to a gene; V was cut back by 1 base and J by 4 bases. Looked up from germline, CDR1 is MGHRA and CDR2 is YSYEKL. The CDR3 nucleotides are TGCGCCAGCAGCCAAGGGGAACAGGGGTTCTATGGCTACACCTTC. Protein: CASSQGEQGFYGYTF.

This clone showed up just once. This sequence joins TRBV7-3 and TRBJ2-2, with D uncertain. Germline CDR1 reads SGHTA; CDR2 reads FQGTGA. CDR3 size: 16 residues. V dropped 0 bases and J dropped 2 bases, with 10 bases sitting between them. The CDR3 DNA sequence: TGTGCCAGCAGCTTAACATTTCCTCCTAACACCGGGGAGCTGTTTTTT. Encoded protein: CASSLTFPPNTGELFF.

This chain connects TRBV9 to TRBJ2-2; 9 positions agree with TRBD2. The CDR3 is 16 residues long. The junction had 9 bases not matched to a gene; V was cut back by 4 bases and J by 5 bases. From germline, CDR1 is SGDLS and CDR2 YYNGEE. The DNA of the CDR3 is TGTGCCAGCAGCACGAGCGGGGGGCTAGGAACCGGGGAGCTGTTTTTT. Translated, it gives CASSTSGGLGTGELFF.

The chain carries TRBV6-6 and TRBJ1-5; no firm D call. V was pared by 1 base and J by 4 bases, with 14 bases between. The CDR3 totals 16 residues. Germline assignment: CDR1 MNHNY and CDR2 SVGAGI (reference sequence). This CDR3 reads CASSYFRGRDNQPQHF. CDR3 coding DNA: TGTGCCAGCAGTTACTTCCGAGGGAGGGATAATCAGCCCCAGCATTTT.

The chain joins TRBV5-1 to TRBJ1-1; D ambiguous. Deletions cut 0 bases from V and 1 base from J, with 4 bases between. The germline gives CDR1 SGHRS, CDR2 YFSETQ. The CDR3 loop spans 13 amino acids. CDR3 residues: CASSLGGNTEAFF. The DNA of the CDR3 is TGCGCCAGCAGCTTGGGAGGGAACACTGAAGCTTTCTTT.